Listed here is a single TCR beta chain. The antigen it recognizes is unknown. No base quality values were provided; no much bigger clone lies one nucleotide off. Library prep was done by 5' RACE. Sequencing was carried out with an Illumina HiSeq 2000. A universal primer binding site was added through template switching, and the final cDNA carried a unique molecular identifier so that TCR cDNA molecules could be counted accurately. First-strand cDNA for TCR alpha and beta chains was synthesized from specific primers in the conserved constant-segment region. To control for contamination, every cDNA library carried two barcodes: a SMART-Mk sample barcode plus Illumina barcodes. TruSeq adapter sequences along with Illumina sample barcodes were introduced in two successive PCR steps. TCR alpha and beta cDNA libraries were sequenced on the Illumina HiSeq platform with custom primers. The original pipeline was this. MiGEC was used to process raw reads and extract unique molecular identifiers, and MiXCR was used to find CDR3 positions. Recombination models were inferred per individual with the repgenHMM and IGoR tools using an EM algorithm. The tcR package in R was used for shared clonotype analysis, with sharing normalized by the product of cloneset sizes. To study raw recombination free of thymic and clonal selection effects, out-of-frame nonproductive sequences were analyzed. Using fastp trimming at Q25 and MiXCR clonotype assembly, TCRdb reanalyzed the public sequencing data and kept in-frame beta chains. Duplicate CDR3 protein sequences are folded into a single record with the most common DNA and genes. The V and J calls were determined by TCRdb, not by the authors. In this sample the table shows 1.5 million to 2 million distinct CDR3 sequences, around a third of which occur a single time. The top ten clonotypes cover about 0.27% of the sample.

Only healthy Caucasian donors were included. V is pared back by 0 bases and J by 11 bases, with 13 bases lying between the germline termini. Based on the germline V gene (reference sequence), the CDR1 and CDR2 sequences are DFQATT and SNEGSKA. From cysteine to phenylalanine, the CDR3 is 12 amino acids long. Left in the record is the CDR3 DNA by itself, 36 bases read in frame from the first base. The data were taken from a study of identical twins (TCRdb year 2016). Turning to the overall study: The study deep-sequenced TCR alpha and beta repertoires from monozygotic twins, unrelated adults of various ages and cord blood to test whether fetal clonotypes persist. To rule out contamination, replicate twin experiments were performed at different times with different library preparation protocols. What the research found in general, with its limitations: In monozygotic twins, recombination models systematically underestimated out-of-frame TCR alpha sharing, but the models matched the sharing seen between unrelated individuals. Fewer insertions were carried by abundant cord blood beta clonotypes, a similar but weaker trend appeared in young adult naive repertoires, and no such trend appeared in memory repertoires. Out-of-frame TCR alpha sequences shared between twins showed an excess of low generation-probability sequences compared with coincidental sharing between unrelated individuals. Conclusions relied on cross-sectional statistical analysis, since the same donors could not be followed over many years. In beta out-of-frame sequences, excess twin sharing was weaker, because having fewer shared sequences lowered the signal-to-noise ratio. Zero-insertion analyses could be partly confounded by invariant T cells such as MAIT and iNKT, though diverse VJ usage argued against such confounding for most clonotypes.

The chain is encoded by TRBV20-1 joined to TRBJ2-5, with the D gene uncertain. Sequenced: cord blood. The sequence was obtained from a newborn girl in good health. The CDR3 region: CSARDLKNEQYF. The sequenced DNA is TGCAGTGCTAGAGATTTGAAGAATGAGCAGTACTTC.